Listed here are 8 T cell receptor beta chains from one sample, sequenced in a study of shared clonotypes between healthy human individuals. TCRdb's table, derived via immunoSEQ multiplex PCR, lists solely in-frame clones and lacks some. The sample shows millions of clones, 90% to 95% of them seen only once. Sequencing was carried out using naive CD4+ T cells from PBMCs. The sample's subset: CD45RA+ positively selected. The receptors stem from a man aged 18 to 29 in good health. Some clones in this sample may be carry-over from other donors' samples.

The rearrangement uses TRBV7-2 and TRBJ2-7; 10 bases match TRBD2. V lost 5 bases and J lost 4; bases outside the gene matches: 20. This CDR3 contains 19 residues. Germline CDR1 reads SGHTA; CDR2 reads FQGNSA. The CDR3 DNA is TGTGCCAGCAGCCGACATCCTAGCGGGAGCCCCATACCTTTATACGAGCAGTACTTC. It is translated as CASSRHPSGSPIPLYEQYF.

The CDR3 region is CASTPGGTSLSHEQFF. DNA of the CDR3: TGTGCCAGCACCCCGGGGGGGACTAGTTTGTCCCATGAGCAGTTCTTC. The chain couples TRBV5-4 to TRBJ2-1; TRBD2 matches at 8 bases. Unmatched junction bases numbered 16, after V lost 6 bases and J lost 8 bases. The V gene's germline CDR1 is SGHNT and CDR2 YYREEE (reference sequence). The CDR3 consists of 16 residues.

Turning to this clone: The same CDR3 also results from other DNA sequences found in this sample. The chain carries TRBV4-3 and TRBJ2-3, with 7 bases aligning to TRBD1. The CDR3 runs 14 residues. Germline CDR1 reads LGHNA; CDR2 reads YSLEER. V was pared by 5 bases and J by 3 bases, with 5 bases of the junction left unmatched. CDR3 nucleotides: TGCGCCAGCAGCAAGCGACAGGGAACAGATACGCAGTATTTT. As protein: CASSKRQGTDTQYF.

V gene TRBV2 combines with J gene TRBJ2-7; TRBD2 might be the D (6 bases). Trimming left V 7 bases short and J 4 bases short, with 17 bases between. CDR3 length: 14 residues. From germline, CDR1 is SNHLY and CDR2 FYNNEI. This CDR3 reads CASTVAGFGYEQYF. The CDR3 DNA is TGTGCCAGCACTGTGGCGGGATTCGGGTACGAGCAGTACTTC. The whole variable domain, filled in from reference TRBV2 and TRBJ2-7, reads EPEVTQTPSHQVTQMGQEVILRCVPISNHLYFYWYRQILGQKVEFLVSFYNNEISEKSEIFDDQFSVERPDGSNFTLKIRSTKLEDSAMYFCASTVAGFGYEQYFGPGTRLTVT.

The chain employs TRBV27 and TRBJ1-2; 10 bases are shared with TRBD1. CDR1 and CDR2 from the germline V gene are MNHEY and SMNVEV (reference sequence). The junction had 6 bases not matched to a gene; V was cut back by 5 bases and J by 0 bases. CDR3 length: 16 amino acids. CDR3 residues: CASSPGTGEPNYGYTF. DNA of the CDR3: TGTGCCAGCAGTCCGGGGACAGGGGAGCCTAACTATGGCTACACCTTC.

The V and J genes are TRBV7-9 and TRBJ2-1, with D unresolved. Germline V gives CDR1 SEHNR, CDR2 FQNEAQ (reference sequence). CDR3 size: 11 residues. Between the trimmed V and J ends, which lost 1 base and 8 bases, there was a span of 3 bases. DNA of the CDR3: TGTGCCAGCAGCTTAGAAGATGAGCAGTTCTTC. As protein: CASSLEDEQFF.

V gene TRBV7-9 combines with J gene TRBJ2-1, with a possible D match to TRBD2 (5 bases). Looked up from germline, CDR1 is SEHNR and CDR2 is FQNEAQ (reference sequence). Trimming left V 2 bases short and J 7 bases short, with 12 bases between. CDR3 size: 14 residues. CDR3 nucleotide sequence: TGTGCCAGCAGCTTAATCGGTAGCGCGAATGAGCAGTTCTTC. Protein product: CASSLIGSANEQFF. The whole variable domain, filled in from reference TRBV7-9 and TRBJ2-1, reads DTGVSQNPRHKITKRGQNVTFRCDPISEHNRLYWYRQTLGQGPEFLTYFQNEAQLEKSRLLSDRFSAERPKGSFSTLEIQRTEQGDSAMYLCASSLIGSANEQFFGPGTRLTVL.

The chain carries TRBV9 and TRBJ2-1, with TRBD2 as a possible D gene (6 bases). The CDR3 length is 17 residues. CDR1 SGDLS and CDR2 YYNGEE come from the germline V gene. Trimming left V 5 bases short and J 0 bases short, with 18 bases between. CDR3 sequence: CASSESSGTYSYNEQFF. DNA for the CDR3: TGTGCCAGCAGTGAATCCTCCGGGACTTACTCCTACAATGAGCAGTTCTTC.